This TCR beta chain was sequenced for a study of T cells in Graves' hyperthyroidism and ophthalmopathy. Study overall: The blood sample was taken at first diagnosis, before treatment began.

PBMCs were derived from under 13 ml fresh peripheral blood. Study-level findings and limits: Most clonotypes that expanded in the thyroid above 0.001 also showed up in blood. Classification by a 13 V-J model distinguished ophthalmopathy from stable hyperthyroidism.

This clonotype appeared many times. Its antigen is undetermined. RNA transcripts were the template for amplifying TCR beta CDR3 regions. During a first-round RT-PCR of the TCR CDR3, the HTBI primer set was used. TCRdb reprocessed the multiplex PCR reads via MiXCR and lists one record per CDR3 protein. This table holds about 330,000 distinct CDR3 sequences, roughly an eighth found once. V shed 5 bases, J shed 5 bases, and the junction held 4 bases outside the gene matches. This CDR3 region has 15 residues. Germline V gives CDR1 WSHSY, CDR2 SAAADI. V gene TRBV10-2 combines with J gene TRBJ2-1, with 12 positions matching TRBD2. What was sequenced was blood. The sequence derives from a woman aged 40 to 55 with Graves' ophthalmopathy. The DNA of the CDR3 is TGCGCCAGCAGTCAGCGGACTAGCGGGAACAATGAGCAGTTCTTC. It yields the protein CASSQRTSGNNEQFF.